The rows below give T cell receptor beta chains drawn from one sample of a study of T cell responses to AZD1222 COVID-19 vaccine. TCRdb keeps only in-frame clones here, not all; method: immunoSEQ multiplex PCR. The sample gives 100,000 to 130,000 clones, around 84% of which show up once; about 3.3% is in the top ten. Sequenced material: peripheral blood, taken on day 0 of AZD1222 vaccination. The source is an adult in good health. Each CDR3 is given with its conserved first and last residue. A D gene is named only where the DNA matches it firmly. Part of the rows lack a size; the others show once, few, many or a class for expanded clones.

clone_size,v_call,d_call,j_call,cdr3_nt,cdr3_aa
NA,TRBV18,TRBD1,TRBJ1-2,TGTGCCAGCTCACAGTTTGAGGGGGCATATGGCTACACCTTC,CASSQFEGAYGYTF
NA,TRBV5-1,TRBD1,TRBJ1-6,TGCGCCAGCAGCCGGCTGGGAACAGGGGATTCACCCCTCCACTTT,CASSRLGTGDSPLHF
NA,TRBV7-7,TRBD1,TRBJ2-1,TGTGCCAGCAGCCCCGGGACAGGGGTACGTGAGCAGTTCTTC,CASSPGTGVREQFF
NA,TRBV18,TRBD1,TRBJ2-5,TGTGCCAGCTCACCATGGGCAGGGGGCCAAGAGACCCAGTACTTC,CASSPWAGGQETQYF
NA,TRBV18,NA,TRBJ2-5,TGTGCCAGCTCACCAGGGGCAGGGCAAGAGACCCAGTACTTC,CASSPGAGQETQYF
NA,TRBV11-2,TRBD1,TRBJ1-2,TGTGCCAGCAGCTCAGAAGTTATTCGACAGGGAAGCTATGGCTACACCTTC,CASSSEVIRQGSYGYTF
once,TRBV30,TRBD2,TRBJ2-7,TGTGCCTGGAGTGAGGGACTAATCTACGAGCAGTACTTC,CAWSEGLIYEQYF
NA,TRBV9,NA,TRBJ1-4,TGTGCCAGCAGCGTTCAGGGTTCTGAAAAACTGTTTTTT,CASSVQGSEKLFF
NA,TRBV9,TRBD2,TRBJ2-1,TGTGCCAGTAGCGGGGGGCTATACAATGAGCAGTTCTTC,CASSGGLYNEQFF
NA,TRBV7-2,TRBD2,TRBJ2-2,TGTGCCAGCAGCTCGGGGGGTATCGGGGAGCTGTTTTTT,CASSSGGIGELFF
few,TRBV7-2,TRBD1,TRBJ2-7,TGTGCCAGCAGCTCCCTCTCCTACAGGGGGACCCTAGAGCAGTACTTC,CASSSLSYRGTLEQYF
NA,TRBV6-2/TRBV6-3,NA,TRBJ1-2,TGTGCCAGCAGTTTACTGGTCTATGGCTACACCTTC,CASSLLVYGYTF
NA,TRBV6-2/TRBV6-3,NA,TRBJ1-3,TGTGCCAGCAGTTACTCGGACCTGCGGAGAAACACCATATATTTT,CASSYSDLRRNTIYF
NA,TRBV2,TRBD1,TRBJ2-7,TGTGCCAGCAGCGGGCAGGGGGACGAGCAGTACTTC,CASSGQGDEQYF
NA,TRBV7-9,TRBD1,TRBJ1-5,TGTGCCAGCAGCCCACCCGTAGGAACAGGGGGCAGTCAGCCCCAGCATTTT,CASSPPVGTGGSQPQHF
NA,TRBV5-1,TRBD1,TRBJ2-5,TGCGCCAGCAGCTTGAGGGGACAGGGGGGCCAAGGGACCCAGTACTTC,CASSLRGQGGQGTQYF
once,TRBV6-2/TRBV6-3,NA,TRBJ1-2,TGTGCCAGCAGTTATGACGGGGGGACCGGATATGGCTACACCTTC,CASSYDGGTGYGYTF
once,TRBV7-9,NA,TRBJ2-5,TGTGCCAGCAGCGCACCCGGTCCCCGGCAGACCCAGTACTTC,CASSAPGPRQTQYF
NA,TRBV7-2,TRBD1,TRBJ1-5,TGTGCCAGCAGCGTCGAATCGACAGGGGCCGACCAGCCCCAGCATTTT,CASSVESTGADQPQHF
NA,TRBV9,NA,TRBJ1-2,TGTGCCACCACGCCGGGGAGGGGAGCTAACTATGGCTACACCTTC,CATTPGRGANYGYTF
NA,TRBV12-3/TRBV12-4,NA,TRBJ1-4,TGTGCCAGCAGTTTAGCGAATGAAAAACTGTTTTTT,CASSLANEKLFF
NA,TRBV18,TRBD1,TRBJ2-7,TGTGCCAGCTCGCAGACCGGGACAGGGGGCTCCGAGCAGTACTTC,CASSQTGTGGSEQYF
once,TRBV7-9,TRBD1,TRBJ1-2,TGTGCCAGCAGCATCCCCACCCGAACAGGGGATGGCTACACCTTC,CASSIPTRTGDGYTF
NA,TRBV5-1,NA,TRBJ1-2,TGCGCCAGCAGCTCGCGTCCCGGGACCGGGTCCGGTGGCTACACCTTC,CASSSRPGTGSGGYTF
NA,TRBV7-2,TRBD1,TRBJ2-5,TGTGCCAGCAGCTTAACAGGGGTACAAGAGACCCAGTACTTC,CASSLTGVQETQYF
NA,TRBV2,TRBD1,TRBJ1-6,TGTGCCAGCCTGGGACAGGGGTCCTATAATTCACCCCTCCACTTT,CASLGQGSYNSPLHF
NA,TRBV27,NA,TRBJ1-2,TGTGCCAGCAGTCCGACCGGGGGTAGGTTAGATAACTATGGCTACACCTTC,CASSPTGGRLDNYGYTF